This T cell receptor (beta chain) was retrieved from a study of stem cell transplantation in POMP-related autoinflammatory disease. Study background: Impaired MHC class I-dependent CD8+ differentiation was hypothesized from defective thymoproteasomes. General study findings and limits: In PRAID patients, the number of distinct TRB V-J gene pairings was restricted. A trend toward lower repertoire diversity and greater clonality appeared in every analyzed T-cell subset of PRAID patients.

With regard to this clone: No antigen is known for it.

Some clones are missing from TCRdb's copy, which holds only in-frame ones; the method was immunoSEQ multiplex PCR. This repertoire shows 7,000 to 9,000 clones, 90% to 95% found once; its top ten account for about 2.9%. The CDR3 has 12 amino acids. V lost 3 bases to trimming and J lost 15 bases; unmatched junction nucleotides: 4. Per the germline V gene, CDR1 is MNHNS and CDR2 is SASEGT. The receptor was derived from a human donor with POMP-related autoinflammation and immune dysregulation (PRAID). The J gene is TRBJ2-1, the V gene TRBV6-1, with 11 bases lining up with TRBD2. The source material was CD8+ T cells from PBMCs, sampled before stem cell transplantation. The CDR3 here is CASSELAGGGFF. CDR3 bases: TGTGCCAGCAGTGAGCTAGCGGGGGGTGGGTTCTTC.